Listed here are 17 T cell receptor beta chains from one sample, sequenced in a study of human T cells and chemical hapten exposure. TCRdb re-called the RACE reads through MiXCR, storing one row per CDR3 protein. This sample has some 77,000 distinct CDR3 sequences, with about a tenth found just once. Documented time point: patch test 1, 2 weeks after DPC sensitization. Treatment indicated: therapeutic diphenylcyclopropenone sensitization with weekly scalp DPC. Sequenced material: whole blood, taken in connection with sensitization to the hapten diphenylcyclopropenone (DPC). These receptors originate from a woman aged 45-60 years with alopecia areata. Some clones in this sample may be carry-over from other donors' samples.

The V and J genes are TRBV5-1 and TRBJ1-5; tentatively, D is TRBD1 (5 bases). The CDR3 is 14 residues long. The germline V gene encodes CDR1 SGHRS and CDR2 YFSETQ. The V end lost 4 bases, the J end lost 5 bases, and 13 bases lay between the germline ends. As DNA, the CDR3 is TGCGCCAGCAGCCAAGACAGTAAGGATCAGCCCCAGCATTTT. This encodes CASSQDSKDQPQHF.

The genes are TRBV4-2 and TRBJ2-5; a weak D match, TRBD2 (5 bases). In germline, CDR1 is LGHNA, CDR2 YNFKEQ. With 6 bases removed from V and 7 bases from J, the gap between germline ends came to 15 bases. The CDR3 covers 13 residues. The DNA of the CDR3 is TGTGCCAGCAGGGACTCAGGCACGAGGACCCAGTACTTC. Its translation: CASRDSGTRTQYF.

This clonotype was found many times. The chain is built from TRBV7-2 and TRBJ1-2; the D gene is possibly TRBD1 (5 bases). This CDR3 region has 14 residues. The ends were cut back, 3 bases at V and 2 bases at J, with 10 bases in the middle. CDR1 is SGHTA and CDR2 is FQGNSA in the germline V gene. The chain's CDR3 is CASSFTTENYGYTF. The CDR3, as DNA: TGTGCCAGCAGCTTTACGACAGAGAACTATGGCTACACCTTC. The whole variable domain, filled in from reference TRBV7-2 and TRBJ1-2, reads GAGVSQSPSNKVTEKGKDVELRCDPISGHTALYWYRQSLGQGLEFLIYFQGNSAPDKSGLPSDRFSAERTGGSVSTLTIQRTQQEDSAVYLCASSFTTENYGYTFGSGTRLTVV.

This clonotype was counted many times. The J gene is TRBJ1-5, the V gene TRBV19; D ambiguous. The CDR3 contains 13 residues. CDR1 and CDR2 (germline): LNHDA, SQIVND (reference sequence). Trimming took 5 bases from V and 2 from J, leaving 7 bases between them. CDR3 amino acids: CASSPRGNQPQHF. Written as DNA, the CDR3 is TGTGCCAGTAGTCCCCGGGGCAATCAGCCCCAGCATTTT.

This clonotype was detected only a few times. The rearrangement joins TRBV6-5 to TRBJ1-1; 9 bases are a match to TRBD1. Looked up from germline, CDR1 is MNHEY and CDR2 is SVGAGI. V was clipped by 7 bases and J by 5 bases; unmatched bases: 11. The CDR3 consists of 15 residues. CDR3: CASTRSTGGRTEAFF. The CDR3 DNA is TGTGCCAGCACCCGTTCGACAGGGGGTCGGACTGAAGCTTTCTTT.

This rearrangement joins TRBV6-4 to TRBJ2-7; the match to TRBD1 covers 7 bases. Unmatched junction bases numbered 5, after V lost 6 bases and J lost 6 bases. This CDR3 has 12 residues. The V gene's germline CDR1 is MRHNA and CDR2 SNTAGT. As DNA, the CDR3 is TGTGCCAGCAGATCGACAGGGTGCGAGCAGTACTTC. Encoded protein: CASRSTGCEQYF.

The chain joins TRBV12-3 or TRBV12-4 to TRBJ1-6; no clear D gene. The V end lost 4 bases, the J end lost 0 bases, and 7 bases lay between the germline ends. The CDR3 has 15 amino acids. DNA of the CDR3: TGTGCCAGCAGTTCCTTAAGCTCCTATAATTCACCCCTCCACTTT. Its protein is CASSSLSSYNSPLHF.

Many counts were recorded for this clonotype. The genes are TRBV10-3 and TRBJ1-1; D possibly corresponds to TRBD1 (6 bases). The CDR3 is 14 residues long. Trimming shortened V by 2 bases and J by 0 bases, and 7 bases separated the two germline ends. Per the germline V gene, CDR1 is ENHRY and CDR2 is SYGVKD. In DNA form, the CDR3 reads TGTGCCATCAGTGAGACAGGGATGAACACTGAAGCTTTCTTT. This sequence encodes CAISETGMNTEAFF.

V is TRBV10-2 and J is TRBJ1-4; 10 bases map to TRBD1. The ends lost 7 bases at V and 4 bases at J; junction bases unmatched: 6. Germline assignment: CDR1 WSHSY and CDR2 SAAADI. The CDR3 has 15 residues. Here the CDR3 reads CASKGQGLGNEKLFF. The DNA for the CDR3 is TGCGCCAGCAAGGGACAGGGGCTTGGTAATGAAAAACTGTTTTTT.

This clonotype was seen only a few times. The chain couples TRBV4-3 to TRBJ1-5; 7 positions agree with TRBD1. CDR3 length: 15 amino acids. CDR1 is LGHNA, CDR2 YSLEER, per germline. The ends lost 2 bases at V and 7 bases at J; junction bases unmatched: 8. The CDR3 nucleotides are TGCGCCAGCAGCCAAACAACAGGGGTTGGCCAGCCCCAGCATTTT. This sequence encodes CASSQTTGVGQPQHF.

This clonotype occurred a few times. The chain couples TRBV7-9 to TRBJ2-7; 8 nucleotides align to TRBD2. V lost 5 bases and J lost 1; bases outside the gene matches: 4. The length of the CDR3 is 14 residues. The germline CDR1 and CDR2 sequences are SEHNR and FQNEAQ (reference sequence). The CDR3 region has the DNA TGTGCCAGCAGCCCCGGACTAGCATCCTACGAGCAGTACTTC. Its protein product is CASSPGLASYEQYF.

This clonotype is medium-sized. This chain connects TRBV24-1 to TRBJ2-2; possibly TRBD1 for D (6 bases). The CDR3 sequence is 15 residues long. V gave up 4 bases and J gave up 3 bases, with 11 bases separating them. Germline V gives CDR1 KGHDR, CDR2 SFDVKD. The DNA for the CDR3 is TGTGCCACCAGTGAGGGACATGATTACACCGGGGAGCTGTTTTTT. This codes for CATSEGHDYTGELFF.

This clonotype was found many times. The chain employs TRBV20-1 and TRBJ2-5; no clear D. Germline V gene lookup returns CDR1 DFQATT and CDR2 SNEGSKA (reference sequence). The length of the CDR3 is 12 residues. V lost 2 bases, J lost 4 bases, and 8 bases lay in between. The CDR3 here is CSARIGPETQYF. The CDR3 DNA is TGCAGTGCTAGAATTGGGCCAGAGACCCAGTACTTC.

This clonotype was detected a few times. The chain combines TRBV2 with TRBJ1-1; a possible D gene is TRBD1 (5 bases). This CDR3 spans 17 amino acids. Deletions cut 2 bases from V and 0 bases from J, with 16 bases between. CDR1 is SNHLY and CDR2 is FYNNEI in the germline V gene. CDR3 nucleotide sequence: TGTGCCAGCAGTGAACGGCAGGGAAGGGGCATGAACACTGAAGCTTTCTTT. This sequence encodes CASSERQGRGMNTEAFF. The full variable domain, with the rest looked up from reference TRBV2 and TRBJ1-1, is EPEVTQTPSHQVTQMGQEVILRCVPISNHLYFYWYRQILGQKVEFLVSFYNNEISEKSEIFDDQFSVERPDGSNFTLKIRSTKLEDSAMYFCASSERQGRGMNTEAFFGQGTRLTVV.

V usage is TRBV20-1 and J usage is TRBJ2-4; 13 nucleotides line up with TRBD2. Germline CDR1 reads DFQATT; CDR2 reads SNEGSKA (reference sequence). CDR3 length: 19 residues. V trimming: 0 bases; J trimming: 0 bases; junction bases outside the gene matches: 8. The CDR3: CSARDAGTSGILAKNIQYF. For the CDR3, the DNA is TGCAGTGCTAGAGATGCCGGGACTAGCGGGATACTAGCCAAAAACATTCAGTACTTC.

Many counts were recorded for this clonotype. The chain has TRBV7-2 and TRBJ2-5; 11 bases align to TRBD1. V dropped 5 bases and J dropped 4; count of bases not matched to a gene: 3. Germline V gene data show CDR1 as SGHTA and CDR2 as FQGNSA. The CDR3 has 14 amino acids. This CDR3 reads CASSRDRGLETQYF. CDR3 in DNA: TGTGCCAGCAGCCGGGACAGGGGGTTAGAGACCCAGTACTTC.

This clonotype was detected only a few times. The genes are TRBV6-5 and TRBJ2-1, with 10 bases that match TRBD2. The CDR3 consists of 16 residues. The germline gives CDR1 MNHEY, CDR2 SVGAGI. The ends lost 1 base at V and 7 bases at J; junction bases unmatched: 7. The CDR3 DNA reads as TGTGCCAGCAGTTACTTGAGCGGGAGGGGTAAGAATGAGCAGTTCTTC. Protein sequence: CASSYLSGRGKNEQFF.